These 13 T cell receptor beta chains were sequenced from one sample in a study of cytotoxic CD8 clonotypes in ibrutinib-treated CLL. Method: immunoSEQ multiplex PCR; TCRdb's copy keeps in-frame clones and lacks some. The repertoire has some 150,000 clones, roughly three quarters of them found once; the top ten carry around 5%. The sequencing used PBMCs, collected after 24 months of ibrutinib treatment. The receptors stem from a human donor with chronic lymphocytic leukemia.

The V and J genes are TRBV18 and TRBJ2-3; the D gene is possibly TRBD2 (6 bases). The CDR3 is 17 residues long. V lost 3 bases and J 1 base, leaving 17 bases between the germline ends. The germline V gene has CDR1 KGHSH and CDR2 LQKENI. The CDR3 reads CASSPPGGSGGTDTQYF. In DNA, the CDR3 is TGTGCCAGCTCACCGCCCGGGGGAAGCGGTGGCACAGATACGCAGTATTTT.

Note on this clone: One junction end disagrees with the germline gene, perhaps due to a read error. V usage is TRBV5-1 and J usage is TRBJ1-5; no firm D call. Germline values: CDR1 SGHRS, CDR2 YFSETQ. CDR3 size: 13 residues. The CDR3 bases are TGCGCCAGCAGCTTGGGTAGCCATCAGCCCCAGCATTTT. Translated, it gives CASSLGSHQPQHF.

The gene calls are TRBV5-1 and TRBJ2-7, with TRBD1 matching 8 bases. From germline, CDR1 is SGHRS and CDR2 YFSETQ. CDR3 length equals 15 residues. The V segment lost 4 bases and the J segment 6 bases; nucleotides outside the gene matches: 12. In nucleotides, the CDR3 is TGCGCCAGCAGCCCGGGGGACAGGATTATTGGCGAGCAGTACTTC. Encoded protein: CASSPGDRIIGEQYF.

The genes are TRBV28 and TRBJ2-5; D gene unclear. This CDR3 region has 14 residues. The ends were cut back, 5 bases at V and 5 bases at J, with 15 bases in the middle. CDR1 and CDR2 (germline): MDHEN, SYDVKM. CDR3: CASSMSQLRETQYF. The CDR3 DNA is TGTGCCAGCAGTATGTCCCAACTGCGGGAGACCCAGTACTTC.

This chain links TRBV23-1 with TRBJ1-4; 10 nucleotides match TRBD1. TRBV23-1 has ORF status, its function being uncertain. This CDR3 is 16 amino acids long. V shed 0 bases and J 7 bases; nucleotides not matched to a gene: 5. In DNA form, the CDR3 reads TGCGCCAGCAGTCAATCGGGGACAGGGGCGCCTGAAAAACTGTTTTTT. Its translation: CASSQSGTGAPEKLFF.

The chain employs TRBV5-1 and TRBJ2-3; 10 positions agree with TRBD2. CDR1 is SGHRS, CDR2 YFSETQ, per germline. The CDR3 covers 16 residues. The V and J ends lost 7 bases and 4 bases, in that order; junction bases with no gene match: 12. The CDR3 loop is CASGSSGRASPDTQYF. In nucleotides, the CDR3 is TGCGCCAGCGGATCAAGCGGGAGGGCCTCCCCAGATACGCAGTATTTT.

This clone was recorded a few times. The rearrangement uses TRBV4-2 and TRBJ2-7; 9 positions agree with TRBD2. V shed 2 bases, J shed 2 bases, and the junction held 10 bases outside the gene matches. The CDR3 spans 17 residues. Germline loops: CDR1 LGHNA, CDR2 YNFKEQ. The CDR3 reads CASSQKDGGLAPYEQYF. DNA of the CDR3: TGTGCCAGCAGCCAAAAAGACGGGGGACTAGCCCCCTACGAGCAGTACTTC.

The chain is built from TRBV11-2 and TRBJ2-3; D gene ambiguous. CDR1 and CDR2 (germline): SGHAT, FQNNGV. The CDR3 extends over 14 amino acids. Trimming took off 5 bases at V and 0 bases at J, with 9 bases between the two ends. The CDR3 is CASSPALSTDTQYF. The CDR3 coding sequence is TGTGCCAGCAGCCCCGCGCTTAGCACAGATACGCAGTATTTT.

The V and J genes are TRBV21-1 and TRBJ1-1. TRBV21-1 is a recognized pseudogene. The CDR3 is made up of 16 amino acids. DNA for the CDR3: TGTGCCAGCGGGTTGTCTGTACATGGCTTGAACACTGAAGCTTTCTTT. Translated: CASGLSVHGLNTEAFF.

CDR3 protein: CSTWTGGGEAFF. CDR3 DNA sequence: TGCAGCACCTGGACAGGGGGGGGTGAAGCTTTCTTT. The rearrangement uses TRBV29-1 and TRBJ1-1, with 10 nucleotides matching TRBD1. Germline CDR1 and CDR2: SQVTM and ANQGSEA. Trimming at V came to 8 bases and at J to 7 bases, leaving 7 bases not matched to a gene. The CDR3 sequence is 12 residues long.

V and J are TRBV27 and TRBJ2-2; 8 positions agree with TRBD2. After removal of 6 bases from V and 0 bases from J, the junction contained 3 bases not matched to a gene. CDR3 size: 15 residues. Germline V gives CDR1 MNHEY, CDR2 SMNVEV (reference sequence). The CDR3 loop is CASSRGGPNTGELFF. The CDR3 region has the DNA TGTGCCAGCAGCCGGGGGGGGCCGAACACCGGGGAGCTGTTTTTT.

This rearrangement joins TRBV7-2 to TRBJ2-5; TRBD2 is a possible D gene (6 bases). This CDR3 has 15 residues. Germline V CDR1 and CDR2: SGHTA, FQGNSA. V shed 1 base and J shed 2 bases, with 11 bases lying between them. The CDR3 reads CASSLGGTGQETQYF. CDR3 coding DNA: TGTGCCAGCAGCTTAGGGGGGACTGGGCAAGAGACCCAGTACTTC.

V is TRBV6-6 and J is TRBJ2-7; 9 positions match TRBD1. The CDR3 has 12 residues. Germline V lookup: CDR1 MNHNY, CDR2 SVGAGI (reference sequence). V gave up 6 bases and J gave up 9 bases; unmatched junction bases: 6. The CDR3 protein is CASSHPDRGQYF. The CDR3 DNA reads TGTGCCAGCAGCCACCCGGACAGGGGGCAGTACTTC.